The 17 T cell receptor beta chains presented below share a single source sample, sequenced in a study of cytomegalovirus exposure and HLA in healthy donors. A multiplex PCR was run with 60 Vbeta primers and 13 Jbeta primers. Assay: immunoSEQ multiplex PCR; the TCRdb copy retains only in-frame clones and omits some. The table lists 90,000 to 100,000 clones, about 80% of them singletons. Sequenced: PBMCs. These receptors came from a man in his forties in good health and CMV-seronegative.

The chain combines TRBV18 with TRBJ2-2, with 12 bases matching TRBD1. J gave up 6 bases and V 0 bases, and 8 bases lay outside the gene matches. The CDR3 sequence is 18 residues long. The germline CDR1 and CDR2 sequences are KGHSH and LQKENI. CDR3 DNA: TGTGCCAGCTCACCACCGGGACAGGGGGCGATTTTTTCCGGGGAGCTGTTTTTT. Translated, it gives CASSPPGQGAIFSGELFF.

This clone occurred a few times. An end of the junction differs from the germline gene, which may be a read error. V usage is TRBV7-9 and J usage is TRBJ1-1, with 8 bases aligning to TRBD1. CDR1 SEHNR and CDR2 FQNEAQ come from the germline V gene (reference sequence). CDR3 length: 13 residues. The CDR3 nucleotides read TGTTCCAGCAGCTTGACAGGGGTACCTGAAGCTTTCTTT. Its protein product is CSSSLTGVPEAFF.

This sequence joins TRBV6-1 and TRBJ1-5; 10 positions agree with TRBD1. The CDR3 loop spans 14 amino acids. Germline CDR1 MNHNS, CDR2 SASEGT. V gave up 3 bases and J gave up 5 bases; unmatched junction bases: 1. CDR3: CASSDGTGDQPQHF. In nucleotides, the CDR3 is TGTGCCAGCAGTGACGGGACAGGGGATCAGCCCCAGCATTTT.

The V call is TRBV4-3, the J call TRBJ2-7; D not certain. The germline V and J ends were trimmed by 1 base and 2 bases, with 6 bases remaining between them. The germline gives CDR1 LGHNA, CDR2 YSLEER. The CDR3 contains 13 residues. The CDR3 spells CASSQALTYEQYF. The CDR3 nucleotides read TGCGCCAGCAGCCAAGCACTTACCTACGAGCAGTACTTC.

The chain employs TRBV4-2 and TRBJ1-1, with 7 bases aligning to TRBD1. The CDR3 is 15 residues long. The V gene end was trimmed by 1 base and the J gene end by 3 bases; junction bases not matched to a gene: 5. Germline V gene sequence: CDR1 LGHNA, CDR2 YNFKEQ. CDR3 amino acids: CASSQAGTVDTEAFF. CDR3 bases: TGTGCCAGCAGCCAAGCTGGGACAGTGGACACTGAAGCTTTCTTT.

This chain joins TRBV9 and TRBJ2-3; D may be TRBD2 (6 bases). Trimming removed 0 bases from V and 6 bases from J, with 14 bases in between. Germline V CDR1 and CDR2: SGDLS, YYNGEE. The CDR3 sequence is 15 residues long. The CDR3 reads CASSVAGGLSDTQYF. The DNA for the CDR3 is TGTGCCAGCAGCGTAGCCGGGGGACTCTCGGATACGCAGTATTTT.

J is TRBJ2-1 and V is TRBV5-4; 12 bases fit TRBD2. Germline CDR1 reads SGHNT; CDR2 reads YYREEE (reference sequence). The trim removed 4 bases at V and 5 bases at J, leaving 4 bases unmatched. This CDR3 comprises 15 residues. CDR3 bases: TGTGCCAGCAGCACACGGACTAGCGGGGACAATGAGCAGTTCTTC. Amino acid sequence: CASSTRTSGDNEQFF.

The chain joins TRBV19 to TRBJ1-5, with a tentative D call TRBD1 (5 bases). The CDR3 has 15 residues. V was trimmed by 3 bases and J by 6 bases, leaving 15 bases between them. Germline V gives CDR1 LNHDA, CDR2 SQIVND (reference sequence). DNA of the CDR3: TGTGCCAGTAGTATTCAGGGTTTCAAGGGTCAGCCCCAGCATTTT. Translating gives CASSIQGFKGQPQHF.

The chain joins TRBV7-9 to TRBJ2-3, with 10 bases that match TRBD1. Germline V gene data show CDR1 as SEHNR and CDR2 as FQNEAQ (reference sequence). This CDR3 comprises 13 residues. Unmatched junction bases numbered 1, after V lost 2 bases and J lost 8 bases. The CDR3 protein is CASSLRDRGTQYF. The CDR3 DNA reads TGTGCCAGCAGCTTACGGGACAGGGGTACGCAGTATTTT.

The chain employs TRBV7-2 and TRBJ2-1, with 10 bases matching TRBD1. This CDR3 contains 15 residues. Germline values: CDR1 SGHTA, CDR2 FQGNSA. V lost 1 base, J lost 10 bases, and 7 bases stayed unmatched. The CDR3 bases are TGTGCCAGCAGCTTAGGGACAGGGGGGGTCAGGGAGCAGTTCTTC. It yields the protein CASSLGTGGVREQFF.

The chain employs TRBV7-9 and TRBJ2-7; D may be TRBD2 (6 bases). The CDR3 runs to 14 residues. Trimming pared 2 bases from V and 3 bases from J, leaving 11 bases between. Germline CDR1 and CDR2: SEHNR and FQNEAQ (reference sequence). CDR3 amino acids: CASSLPTRVYEQYF. CDR3 nucleotides: TGTGCCAGCAGCTTACCGACTAGGGTCTACGAGCAGTACTTC.

This chain's CDR3 is CASSPQGLQPQHF. CDR3 sequence (DNA): TGTGCCAGCAGCCCACAGGGGCTGCAGCCCCAGCATTTT. This chain links TRBV7-9 with TRBJ1-5, with 7 bases aligning to TRBD1. The germline V gene encodes CDR1 SEHNR and CDR2 FQNEAQ (reference sequence). The CDR3 sequence is 13 residues long. Unmatched junction bases numbered 5, after V lost 5 bases and J lost 7 bases.

The rearrangement links TRBV9 to TRBJ1-6; weak D call: TRBD1 (5 bases). The germline V gene has CDR1 SGDLS and CDR2 YYNGEE. The CDR3 contains 15 residues. The V end lost 6 bases, the J end lost 0 bases, and 10 bases lay between the germline ends. CDR3 DNA: TGTGCCAGCACCCTCGGGGGCTCCTATAATTCACCCCTCCACTTT. Translated, it gives CASTLGGSYNSPLHF. Together with reference TRBV9 and TRBJ1-6, the CDR3 gives the full variable domain: DSGVTQTPKHLITATGQRVTLRCSPRSGDLSVYWYQQSLDQGLQFLIQYYNGEERAKGNILERFSAQQFPDLHSELNLSSLELGDSALYFCASTLGGSYNSPLHFGNGTRLTVT.

V gene TRBV2 combines with J gene TRBJ2-6; possible D gene TRBD1, 5 bases. The germline V and J ends were trimmed by 4 bases and 0 bases, with 10 bases remaining between them. CDR3 size: 16 residues. Germline V CDR1 and CDR2: SNHLY, FYNNEI. The CDR3 reads CASSVDTNSGANVLTF. In DNA form, the CDR3 reads TGTGCCAGCAGTGTGGACACGAACTCTGGGGCCAACGTCCTGACTTTC.

The genes are TRBV19 and TRBJ1-5; D not resolved. Trimming removed 3 bases from V and 0 bases from J, with 9 bases in between. This CDR3 contains 15 residues. Per the germline V gene, CDR1 is LNHDA and CDR2 is SQIVND (reference sequence). The CDR3 reads CASSISHPSNQPQHF. Here the CDR3 DNA reads TGTGCCAGTAGTATTAGCCATCCTAGCAATCAGCCCCAGCATTTT.

The rearrangement joins TRBV7-8 to TRBJ1-5, with no clear D. The CDR3 totals 12 residues. From germline, CDR1 is SGHVS and CDR2 FQNEAQ. Trimming cost V 1 base and J 5 bases, with 3 bases left between them. The CDR3: CASSLVDQPQHF. In DNA form, the CDR3 reads TGTGCCAGCAGCTTAGTAGATCAGCCCCAGCATTTT.

The chain uses TRBV28 and TRBJ2-1; 9 positions agree with TRBD2. This CDR3 has 17 residues. The germline gives CDR1 MDHEN, CDR2 SYDVKM. With V trimmed by 1 base and J by 2 bases, 6 bases remained unmatched. CDR3 sequence: CASSLSYLAGPYNEQFF. The CDR3 DNA sequence: TGTGCCAGCAGTTTATCCTATCTAGCGGGGCCCTACAATGAGCAGTTCTTC.